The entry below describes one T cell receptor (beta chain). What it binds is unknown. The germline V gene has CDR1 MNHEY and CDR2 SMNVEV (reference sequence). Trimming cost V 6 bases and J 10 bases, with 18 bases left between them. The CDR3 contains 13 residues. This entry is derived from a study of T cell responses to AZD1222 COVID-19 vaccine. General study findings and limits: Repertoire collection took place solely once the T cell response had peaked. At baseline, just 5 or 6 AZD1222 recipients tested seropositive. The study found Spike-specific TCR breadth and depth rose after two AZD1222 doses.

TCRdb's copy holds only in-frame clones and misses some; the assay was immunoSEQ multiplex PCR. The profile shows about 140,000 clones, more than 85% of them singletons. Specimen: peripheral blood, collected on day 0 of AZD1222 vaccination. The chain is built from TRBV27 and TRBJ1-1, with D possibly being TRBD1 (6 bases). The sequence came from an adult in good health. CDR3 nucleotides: TGTGCCAGCAGCCTATCCCCAGGGGCGGTAGCTTTCTTT. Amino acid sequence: CASSLSPGAVAFF.